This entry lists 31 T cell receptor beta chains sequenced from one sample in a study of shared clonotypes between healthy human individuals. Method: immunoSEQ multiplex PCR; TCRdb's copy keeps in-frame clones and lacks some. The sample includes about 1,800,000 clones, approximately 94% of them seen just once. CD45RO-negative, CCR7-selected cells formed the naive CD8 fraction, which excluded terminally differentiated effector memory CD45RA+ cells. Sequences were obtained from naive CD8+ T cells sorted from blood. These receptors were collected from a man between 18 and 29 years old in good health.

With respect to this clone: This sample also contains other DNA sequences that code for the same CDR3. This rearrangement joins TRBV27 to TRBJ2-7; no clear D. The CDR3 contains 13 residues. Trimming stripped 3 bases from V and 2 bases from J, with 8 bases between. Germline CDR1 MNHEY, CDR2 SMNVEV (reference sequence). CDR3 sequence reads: CASSFGQAYEQYF. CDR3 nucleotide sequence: TGTGCCAGCAGTTTCGGGCAGGCCTACGAGCAGTACTTC.

As DNA, the CDR3 is TGTGCCAGCAGCGTAGAGGAGGTTCCCACCTACGAGCAGTACTTC. Its protein product is CASSVEEVPTYEQYF. The V gene is TRBV9, the J gene TRBJ2-7, with a weak D call TRBD2 (5 bases). V was trimmed by 0 bases and J by 2 bases, leaving 12 bases between them. The CDR3 extends over 15 amino acids. Germline loops: CDR1 SGDLS, CDR2 YYNGEE. The full variable domain, rest sourced from reference TRBV9 and TRBJ2-7, is DSGVTQTPKHLITATGQRVTLRCSPRSGDLSVYWYQQSLDQGLQFLIQYYNGEERAKGNILERFSAQQFPDLHSELNLSSLELGDSALYFCASSVEEVPTYEQYFGPGTRLTVT.

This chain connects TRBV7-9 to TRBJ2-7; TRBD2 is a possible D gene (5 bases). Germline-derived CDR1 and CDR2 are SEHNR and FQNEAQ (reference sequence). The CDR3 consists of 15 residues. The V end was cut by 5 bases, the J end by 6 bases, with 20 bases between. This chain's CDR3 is CASSTDRRGPAEQYF. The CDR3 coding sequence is TGTGCCAGCAGCACAGACCGCCGCGGGCCTGCCGAGCAGTACTTC. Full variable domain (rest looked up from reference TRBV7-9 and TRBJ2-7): DTGVSQNPRHKITKRGQNVTFRCDPISEHNRLYWYRQTLGQGPEFLTYFQNEAQLEKSRLLSDRFSAERPKGSFSTLEIQRTEQGDSAMYLCASSTDRRGPAEQYFGPGTRLTVT.

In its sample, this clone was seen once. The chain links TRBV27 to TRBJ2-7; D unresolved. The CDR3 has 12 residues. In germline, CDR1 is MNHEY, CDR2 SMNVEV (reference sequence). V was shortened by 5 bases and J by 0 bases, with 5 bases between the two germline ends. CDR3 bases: TGTGCCAGCAGTGGAATCTCCTACGAGCAGTACTTC. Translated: CASSGISYEQYF.

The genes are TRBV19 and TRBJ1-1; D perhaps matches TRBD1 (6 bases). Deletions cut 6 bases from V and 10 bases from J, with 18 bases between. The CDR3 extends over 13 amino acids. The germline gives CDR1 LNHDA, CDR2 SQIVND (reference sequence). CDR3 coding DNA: TGTGCCAGTAGCGACCGGGGACAACAACTAGCTTTCTTT. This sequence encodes CASSDRGQQLAFF.

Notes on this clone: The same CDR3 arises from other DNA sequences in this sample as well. The CDR3 coding sequence is TGCGCCAGCAGTGAGGCCAGCGGGGGATTAGATACGCAGTATTTT. Translated: CASSEASGGLDTQYF. The J gene is TRBJ2-3, the V gene TRBV10-1; 8 bases align to TRBD2. V shed 2 bases, J shed 5 bases, and the junction held 6 bases outside the gene matches. In germline, CDR1 is WNHNN, CDR2 SYGVQD (reference sequence). The CDR3 length is 15 residues.

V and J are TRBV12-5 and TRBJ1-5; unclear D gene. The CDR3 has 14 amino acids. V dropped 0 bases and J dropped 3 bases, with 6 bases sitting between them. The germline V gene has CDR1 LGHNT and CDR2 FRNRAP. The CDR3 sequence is CASGLVPSNQPQHF. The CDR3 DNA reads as TGTGCTAGTGGTTTGGTACCTTCCAATCAGCCCCAGCATTTT.

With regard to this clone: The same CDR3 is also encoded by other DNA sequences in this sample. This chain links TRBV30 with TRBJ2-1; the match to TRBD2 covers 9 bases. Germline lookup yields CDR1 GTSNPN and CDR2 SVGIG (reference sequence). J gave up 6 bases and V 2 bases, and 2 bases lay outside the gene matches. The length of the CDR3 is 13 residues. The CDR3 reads CAWSRAGGNEQFF. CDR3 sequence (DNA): TGTGCCTGGAGTCGAGCGGGAGGCAATGAGCAGTTCTTC.

CDR3 in amino acids: CASSQVVGGTYEQYF. DNA for the CDR3: TGCGCCAGCAGCCAAGTGGTCGGGGGGACCTACGAGCAGTACTTC. The chain is built from TRBV4-3 and TRBJ2-7; TRBD2 agrees at 7 bases. Germline V gene data show CDR1 as LGHNA and CDR2 as YSLEER. With V trimmed by 1 base and J by 2 bases, 5 bases remained unmatched. This CDR3 has 15 amino acids.

The CDR3, as DNA: TGTGCCAGCAGTCCCAGGGTGGGAGGCTCCTACGAGCAGTACTTC. It yields the protein CASSPRVGGSYEQYF. This sequence joins TRBV27 and TRBJ2-7, with D tentatively TRBD2 (6 bases). The V end lost 5 bases, the J end lost 0 bases, and 14 bases lay between the germline ends. CDR1 is MNHEY and CDR2 is SMNVEV in the germline V gene (reference sequence). This CDR3 is 15 amino acids long.

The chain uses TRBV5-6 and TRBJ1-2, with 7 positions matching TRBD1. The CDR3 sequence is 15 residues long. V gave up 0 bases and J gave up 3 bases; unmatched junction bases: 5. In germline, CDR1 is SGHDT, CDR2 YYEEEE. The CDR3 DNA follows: TGTGCCAGCAGCTTGGAGGGGGCGGGAGACTATGGCTACACCTTC. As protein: CASSLEGAGDYGYTF.

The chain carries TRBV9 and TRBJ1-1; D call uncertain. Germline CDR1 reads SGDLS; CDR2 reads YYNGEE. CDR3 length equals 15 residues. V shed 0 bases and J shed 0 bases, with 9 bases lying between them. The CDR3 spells CASSVAMGMNTEAFF. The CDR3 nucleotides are TGTGCCAGCAGCGTAGCTATGGGAATGAACACTGAAGCTTTCTTT.

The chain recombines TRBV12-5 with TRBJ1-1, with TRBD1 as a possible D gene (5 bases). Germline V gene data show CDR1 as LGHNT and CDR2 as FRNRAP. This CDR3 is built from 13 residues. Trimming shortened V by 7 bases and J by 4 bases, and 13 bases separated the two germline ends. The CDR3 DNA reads TGTGCTAGTGCCCTGATGGGGGGCACTGAAGCTTTCTTT. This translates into CASALMGGTEAFF.

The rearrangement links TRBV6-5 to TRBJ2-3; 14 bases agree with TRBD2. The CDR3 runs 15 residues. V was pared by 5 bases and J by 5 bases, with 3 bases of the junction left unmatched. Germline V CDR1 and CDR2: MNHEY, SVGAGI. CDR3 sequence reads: CASSTGLAGGDTQYF. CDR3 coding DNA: TGTGCCAGCAGTACCGGACTAGCGGGAGGAGATACGCAGTATTTT.

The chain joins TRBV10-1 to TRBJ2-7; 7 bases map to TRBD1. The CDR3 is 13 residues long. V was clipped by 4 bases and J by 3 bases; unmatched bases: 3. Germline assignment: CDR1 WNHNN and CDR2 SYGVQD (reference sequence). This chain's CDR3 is CASSGGGSYEQYF. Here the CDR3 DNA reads TGCGCCAGCAGTGGAGGGGGCAGCTACGAGCAGTACTTC.

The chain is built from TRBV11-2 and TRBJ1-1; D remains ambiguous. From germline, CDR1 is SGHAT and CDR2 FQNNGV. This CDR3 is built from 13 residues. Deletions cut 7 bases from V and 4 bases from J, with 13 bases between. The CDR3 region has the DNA TGTGCCAGCACGCGGAGTGGAGGCACTGAAGCTTTCTTT. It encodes CASTRSGGTEAFF.

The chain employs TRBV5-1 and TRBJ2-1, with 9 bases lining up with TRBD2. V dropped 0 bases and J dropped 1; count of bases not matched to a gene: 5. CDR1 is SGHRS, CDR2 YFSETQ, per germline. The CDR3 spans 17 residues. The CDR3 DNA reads TGCGCCAGCAGCTTGGAAGCGGGAGGCCCGTCCTACAATGAGCAGTTCTTC. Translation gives CASSLEAGGPSYNEQFF.

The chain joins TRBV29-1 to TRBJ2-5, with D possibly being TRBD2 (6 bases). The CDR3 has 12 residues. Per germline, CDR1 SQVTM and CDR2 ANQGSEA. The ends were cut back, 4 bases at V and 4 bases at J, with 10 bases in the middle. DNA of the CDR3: TGCAGCGTTGGGGGGGATTTAGAGACCCAGTACTTC. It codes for CSVGGDLETQYF. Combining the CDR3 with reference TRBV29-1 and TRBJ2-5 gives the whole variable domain SAVISQKPSRDICQRGTSLTIQCQVDSQVTMMFWYRQQPGQSLTLIATANQGSEATYESGFVIDKFPISRPNLTFSTLTVSNMSPEDSSIYLCSVGGDLETQYFGPGTRLLVL.

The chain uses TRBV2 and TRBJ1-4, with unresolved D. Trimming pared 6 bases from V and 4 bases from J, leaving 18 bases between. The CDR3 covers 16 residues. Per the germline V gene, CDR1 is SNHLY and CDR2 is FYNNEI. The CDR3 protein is CASSFGMGGDNEKLFF. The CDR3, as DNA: TGTGCCAGCAGCTTCGGGATGGGCGGAGATAATGAAAAACTGTTTTTT.

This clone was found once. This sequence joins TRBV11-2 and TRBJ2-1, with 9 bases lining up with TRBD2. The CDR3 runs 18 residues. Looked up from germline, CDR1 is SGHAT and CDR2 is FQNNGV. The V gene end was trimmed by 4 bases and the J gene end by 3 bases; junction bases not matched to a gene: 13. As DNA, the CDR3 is TGTGCCAGCAGCTCCGACTTTCTGACTAGCGGATACTACAATGAGCAGTTCTTC. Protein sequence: CASSSDFLTSGYYNEQFF. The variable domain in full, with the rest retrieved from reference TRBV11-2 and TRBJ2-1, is EAGVAQSPRYKIIEKRQSVAFWCNPISGHATLYWYQQILGQGPKLLIQFQNNGVVDDSQLPKDRFSAERLKGVDSTLKIQPAKLEDSAVYLCASSSDFLTSGYYNEQFFGPGTRLTVL.

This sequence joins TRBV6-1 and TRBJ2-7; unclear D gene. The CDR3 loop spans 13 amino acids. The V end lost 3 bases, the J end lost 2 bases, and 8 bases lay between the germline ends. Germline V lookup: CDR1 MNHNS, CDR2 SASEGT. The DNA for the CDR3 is TGTGCCAGCAGTGACGGCACGCCCTACGAGCAGTACTTC. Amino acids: CASSDGTPYEQYF.

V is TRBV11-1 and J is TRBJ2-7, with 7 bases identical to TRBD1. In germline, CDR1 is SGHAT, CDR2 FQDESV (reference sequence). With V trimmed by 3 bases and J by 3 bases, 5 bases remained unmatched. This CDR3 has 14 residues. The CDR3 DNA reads TGTGCCAGCAGCTTGACAGGGTCAGGCTACGAGCAGTACTTC. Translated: CASSLTGSGYEQYF.

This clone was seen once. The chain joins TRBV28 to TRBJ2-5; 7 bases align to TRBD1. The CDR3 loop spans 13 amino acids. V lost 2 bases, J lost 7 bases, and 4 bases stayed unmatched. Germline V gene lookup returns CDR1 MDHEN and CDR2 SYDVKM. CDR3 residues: CASSLGTDWTQYF. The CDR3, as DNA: TGTGCCAGCAGTTTAGGGACAGATTGGACCCAGTACTTC.

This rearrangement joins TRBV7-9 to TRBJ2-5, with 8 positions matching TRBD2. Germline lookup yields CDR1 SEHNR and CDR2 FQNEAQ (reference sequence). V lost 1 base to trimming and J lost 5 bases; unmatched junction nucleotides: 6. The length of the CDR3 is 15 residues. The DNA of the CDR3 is TGTGCCAGCAGCTTAGTCGGGGGGGGCCCCGAGACCCAGTACTTC. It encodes CASSLVGGGPETQYF.

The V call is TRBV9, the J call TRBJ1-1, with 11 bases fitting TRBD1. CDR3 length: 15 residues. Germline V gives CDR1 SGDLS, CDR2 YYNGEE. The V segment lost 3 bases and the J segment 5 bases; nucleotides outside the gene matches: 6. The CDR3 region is CASSDPGTGGTEAFF. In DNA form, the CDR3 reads TGTGCCAGCAGCGACCCCGGGACAGGGGGTACTGAAGCTTTCTTT.

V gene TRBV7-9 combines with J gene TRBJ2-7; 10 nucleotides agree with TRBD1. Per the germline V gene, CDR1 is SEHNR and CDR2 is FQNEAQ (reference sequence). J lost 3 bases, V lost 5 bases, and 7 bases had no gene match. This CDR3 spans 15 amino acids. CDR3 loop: CASSPGGQGVYEQYF. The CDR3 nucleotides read TGTGCCAGCAGCCCCGGAGGACAGGGGGTCTACGAGCAGTACTTC.

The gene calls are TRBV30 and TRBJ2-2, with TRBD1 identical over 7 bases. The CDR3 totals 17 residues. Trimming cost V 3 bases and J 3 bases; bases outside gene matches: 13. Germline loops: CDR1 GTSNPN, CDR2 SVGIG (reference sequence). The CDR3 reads CAWSLLTGTVHTGELFF. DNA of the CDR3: TGTGCCTGGAGCCTCTTGACCGGGACAGTTCACACCGGGGAGCTGTTTTTT. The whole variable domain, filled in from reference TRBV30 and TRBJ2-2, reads SQTIHQWPATLVQPVGSPLSLECTVEGTSNPNLYWYRQAAGRGLQLLFYSVGIGQISSEVPQNLSASRPQDRQFILSSKKLLLSDSGFYLCAWSLLTGTVHTGELFFGEGSRLTVL.

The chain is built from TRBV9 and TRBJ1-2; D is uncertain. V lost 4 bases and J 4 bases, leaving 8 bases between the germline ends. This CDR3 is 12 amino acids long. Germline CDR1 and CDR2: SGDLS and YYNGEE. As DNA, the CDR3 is TGTGCCAGCAGCCACGACGGCTATGGCTACACCTTC. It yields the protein CASSHDGYGYTF.

The CDR3 spells CASSLSGLGPYNEQFF. CDR3 sequence (DNA): TGTGCCAGCAGTTTATCGGGTTTAGGGCCCTACAATGAGCAGTTCTTC. V and J are TRBV27 and TRBJ2-1; D gene ambiguous. Deletions cut 0 bases from V and 2 bases from J, with 11 bases between. CDR3 length: 16 amino acids. Per the germline V gene, CDR1 is MNHEY and CDR2 is SMNVEV (reference sequence).

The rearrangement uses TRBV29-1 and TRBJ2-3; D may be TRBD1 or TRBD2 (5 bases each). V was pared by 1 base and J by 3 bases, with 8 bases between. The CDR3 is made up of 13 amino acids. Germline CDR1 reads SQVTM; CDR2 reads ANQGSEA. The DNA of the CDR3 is TGCAGCGTTGAAGGGGGGTTTACAGATACGCAGTATTTT. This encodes CSVEGGFTDTQYF.

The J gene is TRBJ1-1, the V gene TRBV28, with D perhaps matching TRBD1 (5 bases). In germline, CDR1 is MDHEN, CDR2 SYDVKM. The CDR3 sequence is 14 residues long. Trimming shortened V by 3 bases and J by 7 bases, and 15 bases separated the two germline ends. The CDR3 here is CASSLGPSRGEAFF. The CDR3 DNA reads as TGTGCCAGCAGTTTGGGGCCCTCAAGGGGTGAAGCTTTCTTT.